These 20 T cell receptor beta chains came from one sample sequenced in a study of blood T cell repertoires in COVID-19. Profiled with immunoSEQ multiplex PCR; TCRdb holds only in-frame clones, not every one. The sample lists roughly 300,000 clones, approximately 90% occurring once. What was sequenced was peripheral blood. The source is a woman aged 25 to 39 with COVID-19, enrolled during active disease.

The chain couples TRBV12-1 to TRBJ2-2; TRBD2 reflects the table's D call only, with no check against the DNA. TRBV12-1 is designated a pseudogene. This CDR3 comprises 18 residues. The CDR3 coding sequence is TGTGCCAGCAGCTTTGACGGCGGGAGGGCCGGATGCACCGGGGAGCTGTTTTTT. It encodes CASSFDGGRAGCTGELFF.

The rearrangement links TRBV28 to TRBJ1-1; a weak D match, TRBD1 (5 bases). In germline, CDR1 is MDHEN, CDR2 SYDVKM. V was cut by 7 bases and J by 2 bases, with 14 bases left in between. The CDR3 has 14 residues. CDR3 coding DNA: TGTGCCAGCAACACGGGGGGTGGAAACACTGAAGCTTTCTTT. It yields the protein CASNTGGGNTEAFF.

The CDR3 DNA reads TGTGCCACCAGCAGAGATGGACTAGCGGGAGAAGAGACCCAGTACTTC. It codes for CATSRDGLAGEETQYF. J is TRBJ2-5 and V is TRBV15; 13 positions agree with TRBD2. Germline V gives CDR1 LNHNV, CDR2 YYDKDF (reference sequence). The CDR3 consists of 16 residues. The V segment lost 0 bases and the J segment 3 bases; nucleotides outside the gene matches: 1.

The chain couples TRBV19 to TRBJ1-1; D is ambiguous. Trimming pared 10 bases from V and 5 bases from J, leaving 14 bases between. Germline V gene sequence: CDR1 LNHDA, CDR2 SQIVND (reference sequence). CDR3 length: 12 residues. CDR3 sequence: CATQGGWTEAFF. Here the CDR3 DNA reads TGTGCCACCCAAGGAGGGTGGACTGAAGCTTTCTTT.

The rearrangement joins TRBV6-6 to TRBJ1-2; D may be TRBD1 (5 bases). From germline, CDR1 is MNHNY and CDR2 SVGAGI (reference sequence). Trimming removed 7 bases at V and 4 bases at J, with 13 bases between. The CDR3 runs 13 residues. The CDR3: CASTLGQVYGYTF. The DNA of the CDR3 is TGTGCCAGCACTTTAGGACAAGTCTATGGCTACACCTTC.

The chain couples TRBV7-2 to TRBJ1-5; D unresolved. With 3 bases removed from V and 3 bases from J, the gap between germline ends came to 9 bases. CDR1 and CDR2 (germline): SGHTA, FQGNSA. The CDR3 is 14 amino acids. CDR3 in amino acids: CASSFSGSNQPQHF. CDR3 coding DNA: TGTGCCAGCAGCTTTTCCGGGTCCAATCAGCCCCAGCATTTT.

The chain uses TRBV6-5 and TRBJ2-2; weak D call: TRBD2 (6 bases). This CDR3 contains 15 residues. Germline V gene data show CDR1 as MNHEY and CDR2 as SVGAGI. V lost 0 bases, J lost 1 base, and 6 bases lay in between. In DNA, the CDR3 is TGTGCCAGCAGTTACTCGGGGGGGAACACCGGGGAGCTGTTTTTT. It is translated as CASSYSGGNTGELFF.

This clone occurred once. Compared with germline, one end of the junction differs, possibly owing to a read error. The chain combines TRBV19 with TRBJ1-5; TRBD1 is a possible D gene (5 bases). Germline CDR1 and CDR2: LNHDA and SQIVND (reference sequence). The CDR3 has 13 residues. The CDR3 loop reads CASSMTRVAPQHF. The CDR3 nucleotides read TGTGCCAGCAGTATGACCAGGGTGGCGCCCCAGCATTTT.

The chain joins TRBV3-1 (or the pseudogene TRBV3-2) to TRBJ2-1; D remains unclear. Trimming cost V 4 bases and J 0 bases, with 10 bases left between them. The length of the CDR3 is 15 residues. Looked up from germline, CDR1 is LGHDT and CDR2 is YNNKEL (reference sequence). DNA of the CDR3: TGTGCCAGCAGCCCCCAGCGCGCCTCCTACAATGAGCAGTTCTTC. Translating gives CASSPQRASYNEQFF.

This chain connects TRBV4-1 to TRBJ2-2; the match to TRBD1 covers 8 bases. The CDR3 is 17 residues long. The germline gives CDR1 MGHRA, CDR2 YSYEKL. V was clipped by 4 bases and J by 5 bases; unmatched bases: 12. The CDR3, as DNA: TGCGCCAGCAGCCTGACCCCAGGGGGCGCGGGTACCGGGGAGCTGTTTTTT. Its translation: CASSLTPGGAGTGELFF.

V gene TRBV9 combines with J gene TRBJ1-5; 7 bases are a match to TRBD1. The CDR3 length is 14 residues. Germline assignment: CDR1 SGDLS and CDR2 YYNGEE. Trimming removed 0 bases from V and 6 bases from J; junction bases left unmatched: 3. Written as DNA, the CDR3 is TGTGCCAGCAGCGTAGGACAGGGTGGTCAGCCCCAGCATTTT. Translated: CASSVGQGGQPQHF.

This chain connects TRBV3-1 (or the pseudogene TRBV3-2) to TRBJ2-3; 12 bases map to TRBD2. V shed 1 base, J shed 0 bases, and the junction held 8 bases outside the gene matches. The CDR3 length is 19 residues. From germline, CDR1 is LGHDT and CDR2 YNNKEL (reference sequence). The CDR3 sequence is CASSQGWTSGVLSTDTQYF. The CDR3 nucleotides are TGTGCCAGCAGCCAAGGTTGGACTAGCGGGGTCCTTAGCACAGATACGCAGTATTTT.

The table lists this clone with a few counts. The rearrangement uses TRBV6-5 and TRBJ1-2; the D gene is possibly TRBD1 (5 bases). Between the trimmed V and J ends, which lost 0 bases and 3 bases, there was a span of 11 bases. The CDR3 has 15 amino acids. Germline assignment: CDR1 MNHEY and CDR2 SVGAGI. CDR3 sequence (DNA): TGTGCCAGCAGTTACTCTCCAGACAGAGACTATGGCTACACCTTC. Protein: CASSYSPDRDYGYTF.

As DNA, the CDR3 is TGTGCCAGCAGCTTGGAGGGACTAGCGGGCGACGAGCAGTACTTC. Translation gives CASSLEGLAGDEQYF. The V gene is TRBV5-6, the J gene TRBJ2-7; 12 bases fit TRBD2. CDR1 is SGHDT and CDR2 is YYEEEE in the germline V gene. The CDR3 totals 15 residues. The V gene end was trimmed by 0 bases and the J gene end by 5 bases; junction bases not matched to a gene: 3.

This sequence joins TRBV3-1 (or the pseudogene TRBV3-2) and TRBJ2-7; D is perhaps TRBD2 (5 bases). Germline CDR1 reads LGHDT; CDR2 reads YNNKEL (reference sequence). The CDR3 runs to 17 residues. V was pared by 1 base and J by 0 bases, with 16 bases between. DNA of the CDR3: TGTGCCAGCAGCCAAGGAATTAATTCGGGATTCTCCTACGAGCAGTACTTC. It yields the protein CASSQGINSGFSYEQYF.

CDR3 DNA: TGTGCCAGCTCGCTTAGCTCCGGGACAGGGGAAGACGGCTACACCTTC. Residues: CASSLSSGTGEDGYTF. The chain combines TRBV18 with TRBJ1-2; 10 positions match TRBD1. CDR1 and CDR2 from the germline V gene are KGHSH and LQKENI. The CDR3 covers 16 residues. V shed 6 bases, J shed 8 bases, and the junction held 15 bases outside the gene matches.

The chain recombines TRBV7-9 with TRBJ1-2; 11 bases line up with TRBD1. Looked up from germline, CDR1 is SEHNR and CDR2 is FQNEAQ (reference sequence). V lost 5 bases and J lost 4; bases outside the gene matches: 9. There are 16 residues in the CDR3. The CDR3 sequence is CASSADPGQGGYGYTF. Here the CDR3 DNA reads TGTGCCAGCAGCGCCGATCCGGGACAGGGGGGCTATGGCTACACCTTC. Filled out from reference TRBV7-9 and TRBJ1-2, the complete variable domain reads DTGVSQNPRHKITKRGQNVTFRCDPISEHNRLYWYRQTLGQGPEFLTYFQNEAQLEKSRLLSDRFSAERPKGSFSTLEIQRTEQGDSAMYLCASSADPGQGGYGYTFGSGTRLTVV.

This chain links TRBV19 with TRBJ1-2; a weak D match, TRBD1 (5 bases). Deletions cut 0 bases from V and 8 bases from J, with 13 bases between. CDR1 and CDR2 from the germline V gene are LNHDA and SQIVND (reference sequence). The length of the CDR3 is 14 residues. CDR3 DNA: TGTGCCAGTAGTATAGATCGCAGGGCGAGGGGCTACACCTTC. Protein product: CASSIDRRARGYTF. Filled out from reference TRBV19 and TRBJ1-2, the complete variable domain reads DGGITQSPKYLFRKEGQNVTLSCEQNLNHDAMYWYRQDPGQGLRLIYYSQIVNDFQKGDIAEGYSVSREKKESFPLTVTSAQKNPTAFYLCASSIDRRARGYTFGSGTRLTVV.

The chain links TRBV19 to TRBJ1-5; D is perhaps TRBD1 (5 bases). The CDR3 runs 15 residues. V lost 0 bases, J lost 5 bases, and 11 bases lay in between. CDR1 LNHDA and CDR2 SQIVND come from the germline V gene (reference sequence). The CDR3 DNA is TGTGCCAGTAGTATAGAGGCAGGGAGGCATCAGCCCCAGCATTTT. Protein: CASSIEAGRHQPQHF.

The chain is built from TRBV29-1 and TRBJ1-1, with D maybe TRBD1 (5 bases). Germline V gene data show CDR1 as SQVTM and CDR2 as ANQGSEA. Trimming shortened V by 6 bases and J by 6 bases, and 17 bases separated the two germline ends. The length of the CDR3 is 13 residues. CDR3 bases: TGCAGCGTACCAGGCGGGGGGAGGGCTGAAGCTTTCTTT. The encoded protein is CSVPGGGRAEAFF. The full variable domain, in which reference TRBV29-1 and TRBJ1-1 provide the parts outside the CDR3, is SAVISQKPSRDICQRGTSLTIQCQVDSQVTMMFWYRQQPGQSLTLIATANQGSEATYESGFVIDKFPISRPNLTFSTLTVSNMSPEDSSIYLCSVPGGGRAEAFFGQGTRLTVV.